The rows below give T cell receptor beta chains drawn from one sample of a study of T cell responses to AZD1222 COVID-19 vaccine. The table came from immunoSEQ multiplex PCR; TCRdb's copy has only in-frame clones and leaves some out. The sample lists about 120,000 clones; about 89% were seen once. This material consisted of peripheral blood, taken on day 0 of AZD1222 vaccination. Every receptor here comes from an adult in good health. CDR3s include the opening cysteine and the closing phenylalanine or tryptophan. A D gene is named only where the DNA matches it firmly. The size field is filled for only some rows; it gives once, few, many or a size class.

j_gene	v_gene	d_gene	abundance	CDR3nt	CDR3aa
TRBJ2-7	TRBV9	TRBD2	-	TGTGCCAGCAGCGTAGATAGCGGGGGGACCTACGAGCAGTACTTC	CASSVDSGGTYEQYF
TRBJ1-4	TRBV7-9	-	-	TGTGCCAGCAGCTTAGGTAGTGCTAATGAAAAACTGTTTTTT	CASSLGSANEKLFF
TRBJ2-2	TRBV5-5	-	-	TGTGCCAGCAGTCCTTCCGGGACGGAGAACACCGGGGAGCTGTTTTTT	CASSPSGTENTGELFF
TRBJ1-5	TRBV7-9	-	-	TGTGCCAGCAGCTCCCTGGGTGATCAGCCCCAGCATTTT	CASSSLGDQPQHF
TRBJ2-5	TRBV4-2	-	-	TGTGCCAGCAGCCCCGATCCCCTACGTAATATACAAGAGACCCAGTACTTC	CASSPDPLRNIQETQYF
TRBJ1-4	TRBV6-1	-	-	TGTGCCAGCAGTTCGACAGGTGGAATCGGCGAAAAACTGTTTTTT	CASSSTGGIGEKLFF
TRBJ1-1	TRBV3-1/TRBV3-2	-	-	TGTGCCAGCAGCCACCCACAGGGATTCGGAACTGAAGCTTTCTTT	CASSHPQGFGTEAFF
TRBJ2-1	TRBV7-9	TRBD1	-	TGTGCCAGCCCCAGGACAGGGGGGGCTGAGCAGTTCTTC	CASPRTGGAEQFF
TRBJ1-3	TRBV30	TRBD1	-	TGTGCCTGGAGTGGACGACAGGGATATGGAAACACCATATATTTT	CAWSGRQGYGNTIYF
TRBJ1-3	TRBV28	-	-	TGTGCCAGCACCCCAAAGGGCCGCGGGAGAAACACCATATATTTT	CASTPKGRGRNTIYF
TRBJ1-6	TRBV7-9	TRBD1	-	TGTGCCAGCAGCTTAGGACAGGGGGCGAATTCACCCCTCCACTTT	CASSLGQGANSPLHF
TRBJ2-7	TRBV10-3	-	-	TGTGCCATCAAATCAGGTTACGGCTACGAGCAGTACTTC	CAIKSGYGYEQYF
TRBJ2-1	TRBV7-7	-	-	TGTGCTAGCAGCTTAGACTACAGCCCTTACAATGAGCAGTTCTTC	CASSLDYSPYNEQFF
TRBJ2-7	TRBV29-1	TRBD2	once	TGCAGCGCCGCCGGGACTAGCGGGATTTCAGGGTACGAGCAGTACTTC	CSAAGTSGISGYEQYF
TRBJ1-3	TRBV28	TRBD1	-	TGTGCCAGCAGTTTATCGACAGGGAAAGGAAACACCATATATTTT	CASSLSTGKGNTIYF
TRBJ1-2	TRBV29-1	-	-	TGCAGCGCCGGACCGACAACTAACTATGGCTACACCTTC	CSAGPTTNYGYTF
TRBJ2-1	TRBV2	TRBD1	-	TGTGCCAGCAGTGAACAGGGGGCCTACAATGAGCAGTTCTTC	CASSEQGAYNEQFF
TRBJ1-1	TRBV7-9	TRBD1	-	TGTGCCAGCAGCTTAGGCAGGGGGCTTGGGGGCACTGAAGCTTTCTTT	CASSLGRGLGGTEAFF
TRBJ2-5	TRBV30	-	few	TGTGCCTGGAGTTTGAACCGACAAGAGACCCAGTACTTC	CAWSLNRQETQYF
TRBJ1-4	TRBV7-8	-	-	TGTGCCAGCAGCCCCATGGGCAGAAGTAATGAAAAACTGTTTTTT	CASSPMGRSNEKLFF
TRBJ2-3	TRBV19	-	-	TGTGCCAGTAGTACCACCACCTTAGTAGGCACAGATACGCAGTATTTT	CASSTTTLVGTDTQYF
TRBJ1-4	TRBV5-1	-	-	TGCGCCAGCAGCCGGGAGGGGCAAACTAATGAAAAACTGTTTTTT	CASSREGQTNEKLFF
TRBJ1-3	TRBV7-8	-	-	TGTGCCAGCAGCTTAGCGGGGGGCGGGGAATCATATTTT	CASSLAGGGESYF
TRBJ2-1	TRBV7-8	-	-	TGTGCCAGCAGTGGGGGGGGCGGGACTTTCCCCAATGAGCAGTTCTTC	CASSGGGGTFPNEQFF
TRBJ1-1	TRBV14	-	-	TGTGCCAGCAGCTTTACAGTGGGGACTGAAGCTTTCTTT	CASSFTVGTEAFF
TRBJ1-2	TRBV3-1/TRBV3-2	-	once	TGTGCCAGCCGCGGGCCTGGATATGGCTACACCTTC	CASRGPGYGYTF
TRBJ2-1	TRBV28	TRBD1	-	TGTGCCAGCAGTAGACCGGGACAGGCTAACAATGAGCAGTTCTTC	CASSRPGQANNEQFF
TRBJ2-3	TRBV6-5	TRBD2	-	TGTGCCAACCGACTAGCGGGGGGGCCAGATACGCAGTATTTT	CANRLAGGPDTQYF
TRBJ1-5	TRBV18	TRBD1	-	TGTGCCAGCTCTCCCGGACAGGGCAAGGAGCCCCAGCATTTT	CASSPGQGKEPQHF
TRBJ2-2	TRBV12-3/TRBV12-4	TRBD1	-	TGTGCCAGCAGTTTGGGGACAGCCGGGGAGCTGTTTTTT	CASSLGTAGELFF
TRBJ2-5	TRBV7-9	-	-	TGTGCCAGCAGCCTGCAACCGGGCCCGTACCAAGAGACCCAGTACTTC	CASSLQPGPYQETQYF
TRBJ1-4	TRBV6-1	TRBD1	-	TGTGCCAGCAGTGAAGACAGGGGGCGAACCTCCGATGAAAAACTGTTTTTT	CASSEDRGRTSDEKLFF
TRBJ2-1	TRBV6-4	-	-	TGTGCCAGCAGCGCGGTGCGTGGACATAACAATGAGCAGTTCTTC	CASSAVRGHNNEQFF
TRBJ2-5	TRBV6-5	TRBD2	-	TGTGCCAGCAGCCCAGGGACTAGAGAGACCCAGTACTTC	CASSPGTRETQYF
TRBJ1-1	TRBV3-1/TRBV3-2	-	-	TGTGCCAGCAGCGCTACATTCACTGAAGCTTTCTTT	CASSATFTEAFF
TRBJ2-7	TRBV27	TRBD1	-	TGTGCCAGCAACTATCCCGGGACAGGGTCCGTTGACTCCTACGAGCAGTACTTC	CASNYPGTGSVDSYEQYF
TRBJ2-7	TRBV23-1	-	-	TGCGCCAGCAGTCAATATAAGAACAGGTCAATCTCCTACGAGCAGTACTTC	CASSQYKNRSISYEQYF
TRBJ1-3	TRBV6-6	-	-	TGTGCCAGCAAGACTATTCGGTCTCGCTCTGGAAACACCATATATTTT	CASKTIRSRSGNTIYF
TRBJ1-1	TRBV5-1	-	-	TGCGCCAGCAGCTTTACGGGTCTAGTGACTGAAGCTTTCTTT	CASSFTGLVTEAFF
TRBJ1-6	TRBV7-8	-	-	TGTGCCAGCAGCTTAGAGGTGGGGGGATCCAGCTCCTATAATTCACCCCTCCACTTT	CASSLEVGGSSSYNSPLHF
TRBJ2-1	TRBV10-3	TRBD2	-	TGTGCCATCAGTGAGGCGACTAGCGGGACAAGGAATGAGCAGTTCTTC	CAISEATSGTRNEQFF
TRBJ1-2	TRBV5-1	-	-	TGCGCCAGCAGCTTGGAGTTTCGGGGTTACACCTTC	CASSLEFRGYTF
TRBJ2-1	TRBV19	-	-	TGTGCCAGTACCCCGAGGGGGTGGAATGAGCAGTTCTTC	CASTPRGWNEQFF
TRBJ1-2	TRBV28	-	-	TGTGCCAGCAGTGAAACACGGGGCTACACCTTC	CASSETRGYTF
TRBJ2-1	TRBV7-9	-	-	TGTGCCAGCAGCTTACTGGGGGAGCAGTTCTTC	CASSLLGEQFF
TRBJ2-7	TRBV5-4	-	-	TGTGCCAGCAGCTTGGGGGGAGGGGGTACCTCCTACGAGCAGTACTTC	CASSLGGGGTSYEQYF
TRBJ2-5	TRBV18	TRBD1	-	TGTGCCAGCTCACCTCGGGGACAGGGGGAGGAGACCCAGTACTTC	CASSPRGQGEETQYF